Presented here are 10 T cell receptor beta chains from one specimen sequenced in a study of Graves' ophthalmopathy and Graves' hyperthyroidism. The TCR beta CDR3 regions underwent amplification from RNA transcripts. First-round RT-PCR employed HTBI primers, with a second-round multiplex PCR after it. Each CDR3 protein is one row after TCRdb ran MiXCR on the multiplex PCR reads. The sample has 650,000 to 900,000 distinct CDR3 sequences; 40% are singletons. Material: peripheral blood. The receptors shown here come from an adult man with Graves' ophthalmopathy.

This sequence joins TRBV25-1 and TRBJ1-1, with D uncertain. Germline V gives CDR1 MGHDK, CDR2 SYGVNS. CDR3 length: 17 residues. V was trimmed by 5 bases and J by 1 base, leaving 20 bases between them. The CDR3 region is CASSYLILRGRNTEAFF. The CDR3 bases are TGTGCCAGCAGTTACCTTATCCTGAGAGGAAGGAACACTGAAGCTTTCTTT. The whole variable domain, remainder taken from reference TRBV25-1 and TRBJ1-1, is EADIYQTPRYLVIGTGKKITLECSQTMGHDKMYWYQQDPGMELHLIHYSYGVNSTEKGDLSSESTVSRIRTEHFPLTLESARPSHTSQYLCASSYLILRGRNTEAFFGQGTRLTVV.

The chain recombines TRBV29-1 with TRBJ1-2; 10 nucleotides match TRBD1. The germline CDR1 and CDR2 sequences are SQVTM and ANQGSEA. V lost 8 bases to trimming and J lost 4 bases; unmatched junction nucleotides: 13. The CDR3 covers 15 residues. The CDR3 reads CSLKTGGSSVYGYTF. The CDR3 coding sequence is TGCAGCTTGAAGACAGGGGGCAGTTCGGTCTATGGCTACACCTTC. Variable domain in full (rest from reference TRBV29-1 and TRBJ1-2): SAVISQKPSRDICQRGTSLTIQCQVDSQVTMMFWYRQQPGQSLTLIATANQGSEATYESGFVIDKFPISRPNLTFSTLTVSNMSPEDSSIYLCSLKTGGSSVYGYTFGSGTRLTVV.

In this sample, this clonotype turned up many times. CDR3 coding DNA: TGTGCCAGCAGTGAAGACAGGGATGGTTCACCCCTCCACTTT. The encoded protein is CASSEDRDGSPLHF. This chain connects TRBV2 to TRBJ1-6; D perhaps matches TRBD1 (6 bases). V was pared by 1 base and J by 9 bases, with 10 bases between. This CDR3 has 14 residues. Germline CDR1 SNHLY, CDR2 FYNNEI.

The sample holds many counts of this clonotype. In DNA, the CDR3 is TGTGCCAGCAGCCCTCTGAGGAACACCGGGGAGCTGTTTTTT. Protein sequence: CASSPLRNTGELFF. V usage is TRBV7-2 and J usage is TRBJ2-2; D is unresolved. CDR3 length: 14 residues. Germline CDR1 reads SGHTA; CDR2 reads FQGNSA. The V end was cut by 5 bases, the J end by 1 base, with 8 bases between.

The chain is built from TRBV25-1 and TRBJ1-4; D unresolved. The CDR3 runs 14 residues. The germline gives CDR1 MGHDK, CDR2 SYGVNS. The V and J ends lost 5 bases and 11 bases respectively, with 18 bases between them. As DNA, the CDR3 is TGTGCCAGCAGTTTAGCTATCACAGACGGTAAACTGTTTTTT. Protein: CASSLAITDGKLFF.

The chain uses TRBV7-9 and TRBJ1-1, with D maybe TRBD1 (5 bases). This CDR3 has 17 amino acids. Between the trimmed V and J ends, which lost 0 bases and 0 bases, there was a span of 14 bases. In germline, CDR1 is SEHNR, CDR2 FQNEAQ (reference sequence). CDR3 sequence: CASSLAWGGDLNTEAFF. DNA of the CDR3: TGTGCCAGCAGCTTAGCCTGGGGGGGGGACCTGAACACTGAAGCTTTCTTT.

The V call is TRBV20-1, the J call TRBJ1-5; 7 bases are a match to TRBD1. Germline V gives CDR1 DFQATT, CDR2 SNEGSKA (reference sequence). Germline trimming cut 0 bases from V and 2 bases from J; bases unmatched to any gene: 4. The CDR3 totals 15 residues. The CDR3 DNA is TGCAGTGCTAGAGACAGGGGGTTCGGCAATCAGCCCCAGCATTTT. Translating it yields CSARDRGFGNQPQHF.

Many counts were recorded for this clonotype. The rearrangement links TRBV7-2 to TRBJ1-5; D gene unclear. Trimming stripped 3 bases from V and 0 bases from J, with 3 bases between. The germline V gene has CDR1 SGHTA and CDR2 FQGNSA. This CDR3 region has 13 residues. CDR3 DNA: TGTGCCAGCAGCTTCTTTAGCAATCAGCCCCAGCATTTT. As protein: CASSFFSNQPQHF.

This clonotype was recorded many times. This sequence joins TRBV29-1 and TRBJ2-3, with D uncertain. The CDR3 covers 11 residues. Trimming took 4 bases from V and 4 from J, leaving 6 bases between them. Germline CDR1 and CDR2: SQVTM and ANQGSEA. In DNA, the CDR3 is TGCAGCGTTGGTGGAGCAGATACGCAGTATTTT. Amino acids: CSVGGADTQYF.

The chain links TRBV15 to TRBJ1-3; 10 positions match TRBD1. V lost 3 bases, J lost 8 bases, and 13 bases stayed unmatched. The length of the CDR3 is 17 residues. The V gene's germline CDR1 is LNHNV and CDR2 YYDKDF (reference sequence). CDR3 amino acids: CATSRVDRGRYGYTIYF. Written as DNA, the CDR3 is TGTGCCACCAGCAGGGTGGACAGGGGGAGATATGGCTACACCATATATTTT.